This passage covers 7 T cell receptor beta chains from one sample sequenced in a study of T-cell reconstitution after alpha-beta-depleted transplantation in children. TCRbeta library preparation incorporated unique molecular identifiers. Using its own MiXCR run on the PCR reads, TCRdb lists one record per CDR3 protein. This sample yields 90,000 to 100,000 distinct CDR3 sequences, of which about 25% are seen a single time; about 20% belongs to the top ten. The input for sequencing was PBMCs, taken before TCRalphabeta/CD19-depleted stem cell transplant. These TCRs come from a boy aged 2 to 10 with acute lymphoblastic leukemia, due to receive a stem cell transplant.

This clonotype turned up a few times. The chain links TRBV21-1 to TRBJ2-3; TRBD1 was called by the table and not checked on the DNA. TRBV21-1 is tagged as a pseudogene. There are 16 residues in the CDR3. The CDR3 DNA reads TGTGCCAGCCCGATTCGGGGCTTACATTGCACAGATACGCAGTATTTT. Its protein is CASPIRGLHCTDTQYF.

This chain uses TRBV20-1 with TRBJ2-2; the D call may be TRBD1 or TRBD2 (6 bases each). Germline V gene lookup returns CDR1 DFQATT and CDR2 SNEGSKA (reference sequence). V was pared by 6 bases and J by 7 bases, with 18 bases between. CDR3 size: 14 residues. The CDR3 here is CSASRGGGGGELFF. CDR3 bases: TGCAGTGCCTCGAGGGGCGGAGGGGGCGGGGAGCTGTTTTTT.

The V and J genes are TRBV28 and TRBJ2-7; 7 positions match TRBD1. CDR3 length equals 14 residues. Germline values: CDR1 MDHEN, CDR2 SYDVKM. The junction had 9 bases not matched to a gene; V was cut back by 3 bases and J by 7 bases. Written as DNA, the CDR3 is TGTGCCAGCAGTTTTGGGATCACAGGGGTGGAGCAGTACTTC. Its translation: CASSFGITGVEQYF.

The table lists this clonotype with many counts. This chain connects TRBV14 to TRBJ2-1; tentatively, D is TRBD2 (6 bases). The germline V gene has CDR1 SGHDN and CDR2 FVKESK. The V gene lost 4 bases and the J gene lost 10 bases, with 17 bases spanning the gap. The length of the CDR3 is 14 residues. The CDR3 DNA reads as TGTGCCAGCAGCCTAGCGGAGGGGCCGTGGGAGCAGTTCTTC. Translating gives CASSLAEGPWEQFF.

Remarks on this clonotype: This may be a read error, as it is one base from a much larger clone. The rearrangement joins TRBV11-2 to TRBJ2-1; D not resolved. The ends were cut back, 6 bases at V and 6 bases at J, with 12 bases in the middle. The CDR3 is 13 residues long. CDR1 and CDR2 from the germline V gene are SGHAT and FQNNGV. The CDR3 region has the DNA TGTGCCAGCAGATTACGATTCGGCAATGAGCAGTTCTTC. This sequence encodes CASRLRFGNEQFF.

The CDR3 is CASSTRDRVYEETQYF. CDR3 bases: TGTGCCAGCAGTACCCGGGACAGGGTGTACGAGGAGACCCAGTACTTC. The chain joins TRBV2 to TRBJ2-5; TRBD1 matches at 9 bases. This CDR3 contains 16 residues. Germline loops: CDR1 SNHLY, CDR2 FYNNEI. Trimming at V came to 5 bases and at J to 5 bases, leaving 12 bases not matched to a gene.

This clonotype was picked up a small number of times. The rearrangement uses TRBV3-1 and TRBJ2-7; D is unclear. Trimming left V 0 bases short and J 0 bases short, with 6 bases between. The CDR3 length is 14 residues. CDR1 is LGHDT and CDR2 is YNNKEL in the germline V gene (reference sequence). CDR3 residues: CASSQDVSSYEQYF. CDR3 DNA: TGTGCCAGCAGCCAAGATGTAAGCTCCTACGAGCAGTACTTC.